A single sample is the source of the 11 T cell receptor beta chains below, sequenced in a study of shared clonotypes between healthy human individuals. Generated by immunoSEQ multiplex PCR, the TCRdb table keeps only in-frame clones and is missing some. The table records about 520,000 clones, 60% to 80% of them present only once. The source material was PBMCs. These receptors were taken from a woman aged 40 to 50 in good health. Some clones in this sample may be carry-over from other donors' samples.

The chain couples TRBV19 to TRBJ1-1, with 9 bases identical to TRBD1. Germline CDR1 is LNHDA and CDR2 is SQIVND (reference sequence). The CDR3 totals 14 residues. After removal of 7 bases from V and 4 bases from J, the junction contained 7 bases not matched to a gene. The CDR3 nucleotides are TGTGCCAGTAACGGACAGGGGTGGATCACTGAAGCTTTCTTT. This gives the protein CASNGQGWITEAFF. The whole variable domain, remainder taken from reference TRBV19 and TRBJ1-1, is DGGITQSPKYLFRKEGQNVTLSCEQNLNHDAMYWYRQDPGQGLRLIYYSQIVNDFQKGDIAEGYSVSREKKESFPLTVTSAQKNPTAFYLCASNGQGWITEAFFGQGTRLTVV.

This chain uses TRBV6-5 with TRBJ2-1, with D possibly TRBD2 on 6 matching bases. Trimming left V 8 bases short and J 9 bases short, with 20 bases between. This CDR3 has 14 amino acids. CDR1 MNHEY and CDR2 SVGAGI come from the germline V gene. The CDR3 here is CASHSGGSSAEQFF. The CDR3 DNA reads as TGTGCCAGCCATAGCGGTGGGTCGTCCGCTGAGCAGTTCTTC.

The gene calls are TRBV27 and TRBJ2-2, with D possibly matching TRBD2 (6 bases). Trimming removed 5 bases at V and 5 bases at J, with 15 bases between. CDR1 is MNHEY and CDR2 is SMNVEV in the germline V gene (reference sequence). The CDR3 length is 15 residues. DNA for the CDR3: TGTGCCAGCAGTCCCCAGCGGGTAGCAACCGGGGAGCTGTTTTTT. Translation: CASSPQRVATGELFF.

The V and J genes are TRBV19 and TRBJ1-3, with no clear D. Trimming removed 6 bases from V and 0 bases from J, with 12 bases in between. There are 15 residues in the CDR3. The germline gives CDR1 LNHDA, CDR2 SQIVND (reference sequence). CDR3 coding DNA: TGTGCCAGTAGGGCCTTCGGGTTCTCTGGAAACACCATATATTTT. Translated, it gives CASRAFGFSGNTIYF.

Here the CDR3 DNA reads TGTGCCAGCAGCTTATTGGGTTCTAGCACAGATACGCAGTATTTT. Translating it yields CASSLLGSSTDTQYF. This chain joins TRBV7-3 and TRBJ2-3; D gene unclear. Germline lookup yields CDR1 SGHTA and CDR2 FQGTGA. The CDR3 loop spans 15 amino acids. Trimming took off 2 bases at V and 0 bases at J, with 9 bases between the two ends.

The rearrangement joins TRBV6-9 to TRBJ2-1, with 13 bases matching TRBD2. Germline V gives CDR1 MNHGY, CDR2 SVAAGI. The CDR3 consists of 19 residues. The trim removed 2 bases at V and 0 bases at J, leaving 7 bases unmatched. The CDR3 loop is CASSYRLAGGPISYNEQFF. CDR3 nucleotides: TGTGCCAGCAGTTATCGACTAGCGGGAGGCCCCATCTCCTACAATGAGCAGTTCTTC.

This rearrangement joins TRBV30 to TRBJ2-5, with D perhaps TRBD2 (6 bases). Trimming took 0 bases from V and 3 from J, leaving 11 bases between them. Germline-derived CDR1 and CDR2 are GTSNPN and SVGIG (reference sequence). The CDR3 loop spans 14 amino acids. The CDR3 region is CAWSVLGGKETQYF. The DNA of the CDR3 is TGTGCCTGGAGTGTACTTGGAGGGAAAGAGACCCAGTACTTC.

This clone has a handful of counts. The chain is built from TRBV7-2 and TRBJ2-1, with D possibly called TRBD1 or TRBD2 (6 bases each). Trimming took 4 bases from V and 0 from J, leaving 13 bases between them. This CDR3 is built from 16 residues. CDR1 SGHTA and CDR2 FQGNSA come from the germline V gene. In nucleotides, the CDR3 is TGTGCCAGCAGCTCCAAGGGGGGAGGCTCCTACAATGAGCAGTTCTTC. Encoded protein: CASSSKGGGSYNEQFF.

V usage is TRBV15 and J usage is TRBJ2-6, with D perhaps being TRBD1 or TRBD2 (5 bases each). Trimming took off 1 base at V and 4 bases at J, with 11 bases between the two ends. CDR1 is LNHNV and CDR2 is YYDKDF in the germline V gene (reference sequence). CDR3 size: 16 residues. CDR3 nucleotides: TGTGCCACCAGCAGAGTCGGGGCCAGGGGGGCCAACGTCCTGACTTTC. The encoded protein is CATSRVGARGANVLTF.

About this clone itself: This may come from a read error, since a much larger clone is one base off. The genes are TRBV6-4 and TRBJ2-7; D is ambiguous. CDR1 is MRHNA and CDR2 is SNTAGT in the germline V gene. This CDR3 comprises 11 residues. The CDR3 sequence is CASRDSYEQYF. The CDR3 nucleotides are TGTGCCAGCAGGGACTCCTACGAGCAGTACTTC.

The chain combines TRBV5-6 with TRBJ2-7; 7 bases are shared with TRBD1. Germline V gives CDR1 SGHDT, CDR2 YYEEEE. The ends lost 1 base at V and 4 bases at J; junction bases unmatched: 8. The CDR3 has 15 amino acids. CDR3 loop: CASSLSAGGRYEQYF. The CDR3 DNA reads TGTGCCAGCAGCTTGTCGGCAGGGGGTCGGTACGAGCAGTACTTC.